The 11 T cell receptor beta chains given below trace back to one sample, sequenced in a study of blood T cell repertoires in COVID-19. Data came from immunoSEQ multiplex PCR; TCRdb stores just in-frame clones and leaves some out. The sample consists of roughly 200,000 clones, around nine tenths of them appearing once. Sequencing was performed on peripheral blood. The receptors come from a woman aged 18-30 years who had recovered from COVID-19.

The CDR3 region has the DNA TGTGCCAGCAGTTTAGCGGGTGCCACGGGTACCTACAATGAGCAGTTCTTC. Translated: CASSLAGATGTYNEQFF. This rearrangement joins TRBV27 to TRBJ2-1, with D maybe TRBD2 (5 bases). Trimming shortened V by 2 bases and J by 2 bases, and 16 bases separated the two germline ends. Looked up from germline, CDR1 is MNHEY and CDR2 is SMNVEV (reference sequence). This CDR3 region has 17 residues.

The chain recombines TRBV7-8 with TRBJ1-1, with a tentative D call TRBD1 (6 bases). CDR3 length: 15 amino acids. V lost 2 bases, J lost 5 bases, and 15 bases lay in between. Germline CDR1 and CDR2: SGHVS and FQNEAQ. This CDR3 reads CASSLLSDRKTEAFF. The CDR3 DNA is TGTGCCAGCAGCTTACTTTCTGACAGGAAAACTGAAGCTTTCTTT.

The V call is TRBV7-2, the J call TRBJ1-5; TRBD1 is a possible D gene (6 bases). The CDR3 covers 15 residues. The V end was cut by 3 bases, the J end by 6 bases, with 15 bases between. Looked up from germline, CDR1 is SGHTA and CDR2 is FQGNSA. The CDR3 spells CASSFQGRVSQPQHF. CDR3 bases: TGTGCCAGCAGCTTCCAGGGGCGTGTGAGTCAGCCCCAGCATTTT.

V is TRBV4-3 and J is TRBJ2-3, with TRBD2 matching 7 bases. This CDR3 contains 18 residues. The V gene's germline CDR1 is LGHNA and CDR2 YSLEER. The V gene end was trimmed by 0 bases and the J gene end by 1 base; junction bases not matched to a gene: 10. The CDR3 is CASSQDRGGPVGTDTQYF. CDR3 coding DNA: TGCGCCAGCAGCCAAGATAGGGGAGGGCCTGTCGGCACAGATACGCAGTATTTT.

This clone has a single count. V and J are TRBV19 and TRBJ1-2, with 7 positions matching TRBD1. CDR3 length equals 15 residues. The germline gives CDR1 LNHDA, CDR2 SQIVND (reference sequence). V dropped 6 bases and J dropped 8; count of bases not matched to a gene: 15. The CDR3 sequence is CASSPLQGRVSGYTF. The CDR3 coding sequence is TGTGCCAGTAGCCCACTACAGGGGCGCGTAAGCGGCTACACCTTC.

The V gene is TRBV9, the J gene TRBJ2-7; tentative D call: TRBD1 (6 bases). V was shortened by 3 bases and J by 2 bases, with 12 bases between the two germline ends. Germline assignment: CDR1 SGDLS and CDR2 YYNGEE. The CDR3 loop spans 14 amino acids. CDR3 DNA: TGTGCCAGCAGCGCTCGGACAGAAACCTACGAGCAGTACTTC. Its protein product is CASSARTETYEQYF.

V is TRBV6-2 or TRBV6-3 and J is TRBJ2-5; TRBD2 aligns across 7 bases. V shed 2 bases and J 5 bases; nucleotides not matched to a gene: 5. The CDR3 runs to 14 residues. Germline values: CDR1 MNHEY, CDR2 SVGEGT. CDR3 region: CASSYGRDWETQYF. The CDR3 DNA follows: TGTGCCAGCAGTTACGGGAGGGATTGGGAGACCCAGTACTTC.

J is TRBJ1-1 and V is TRBV5-1, with 12 bases identical to TRBD1. Germline CDR1 reads SGHRS; CDR2 reads YFSETQ. The CDR3 is 16 amino acids. V gave up 5 bases and J gave up 1 base; unmatched junction bases: 6. Here the CDR3 reads CASSPGTGGENTEAFF. CDR3 nucleotide sequence: TGCGCCAGCAGTCCCGGGACAGGGGGCGAGAACACTGAAGCTTTCTTT.

The rearrangement uses TRBV6-4 and TRBJ2-5; 15 bases fit TRBD2. V dropped 6 bases and J dropped 4; count of bases not matched to a gene: 6. The CDR3 is made up of 16 amino acids. From germline, CDR1 is MRHNA and CDR2 SNTAGT. The CDR3, as DNA: TGTGCCAGCAGGGACGGACTAGCGGGGGGGAGAGAGACCCAGTACTTC. This gives the protein CASRDGLAGGRETQYF.

The chain has TRBV6-4 and TRBJ2-7, with D perhaps matching TRBD2 (5 bases). The V gene's germline CDR1 is MRHNA and CDR2 SNTAGT. Between the trimmed V and J ends, which lost 4 bases and 1 base, there was a span of 5 bases. This CDR3 contains 12 residues. The CDR3 nucleotides read TGTGCCAGCAGTGGACTATCCTACGAGCAGTACGTC. The encoded protein is CASSGLSYEQYV.

The rearrangement joins TRBV19 to TRBJ2-3, with D possibly TRBD2 on 6 matching bases. Germline V gene sequence: CDR1 LNHDA, CDR2 SQIVND (reference sequence). This CDR3 is built from 15 residues. V shed 1 base and J shed 2 bases, with 10 bases lying between them. The CDR3 DNA reads TGTGCCAGTAGTATAGGGGCGGGGCTCACAGATACGCAGTATTTT. It is translated as CASSIGAGLTDTQYF. Looking up the rest from reference TRBV19 and TRBJ2-3 gives the full variable domain: DGGITQSPKYLFRKEGQNVTLSCEQNLNHDAMYWYRQDPGQGLRLIYYSQIVNDFQKGDIAEGYSVSREKKESFPLTVTSAQKNPTAFYLCASSIGAGLTDTQYFGPGTRLTVL.